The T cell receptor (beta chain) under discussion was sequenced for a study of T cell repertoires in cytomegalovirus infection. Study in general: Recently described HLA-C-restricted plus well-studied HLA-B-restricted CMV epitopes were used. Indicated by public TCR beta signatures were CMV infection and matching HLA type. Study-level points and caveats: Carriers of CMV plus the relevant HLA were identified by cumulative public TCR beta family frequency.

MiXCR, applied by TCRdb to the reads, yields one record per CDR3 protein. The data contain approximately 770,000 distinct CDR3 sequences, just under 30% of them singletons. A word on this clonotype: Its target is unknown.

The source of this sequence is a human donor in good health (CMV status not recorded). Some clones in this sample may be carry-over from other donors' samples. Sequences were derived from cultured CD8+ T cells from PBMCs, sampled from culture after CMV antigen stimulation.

The CDR3 DNA reads TGTGCCAGCAGTCCCGAAAAAACCATATATTTT. Encoded protein: CASSPEKTIYF. This chain connects TRBV12-3 or TRBV12-4 to TRBJ1-3; D gene ambiguous. The V gene lost 5 bases and the J gene lost 10 bases, with 9 bases spanning the gap. The CDR3 consists of 11 residues.